The 17 T cell receptor beta chains given below trace back to one sample, sequenced in a study of beta chain features in type 1 diabetes. Since all of the isolated RNA was reverse transcribed, expressed TCRB transcripts were what got sequenced. Profiled with immunoSEQ multiplex PCR; TCRdb holds only in-frame clones, not every one. The sample records 400,000 to 600,000 clones, approximately 30% being singletons. Sequencing input: naive CD4+ T cells from blood. The receptors derive from a man between 18 and 29 years old in good health.

The chain is built from TRBV7-6 and TRBJ2-7, with D perhaps assigned TRBD1 or TRBD2 (7 bases each). This CDR3 contains 15 residues. From germline, CDR1 is SGHVS and CDR2 FNYEAQ. The ends were cut back, 1 base at V and 2 bases at J, with 12 bases in the middle. The CDR3: CASSLEAGQPYEQYF. CDR3 DNA sequence: TGTGCCAGCAGCTTAGAAGCGGGACAGCCCTACGAGCAGTACTTC.

V and J are TRBV7-2 and TRBJ2-7; D is unclear. Germline V gene data show CDR1 as SGHTA and CDR2 as FQGNSA. CDR3 length equals 15 residues. The V gene lost 1 base and the J gene lost 6 bases, with 16 bases spanning the gap. The CDR3 sequence is CASSLGSAARTEQYF. CDR3 DNA: TGTGCCAGCAGCTTAGGATCGGCGGCGAGGACCGAGCAGTACTTC.

The V gene is TRBV9, the J gene TRBJ2-3; TRBD2 aligns across 9 bases. This CDR3 contains 15 residues. Losses at the gene ends were 4 bases for V and 0 bases for J; bases not matched to a gene: 3. Germline CDR1 is SGDLS and CDR2 is YYNGEE. The CDR3 nucleotides are TGTGCCAGCAGCCCGCGGGAGGGTAGCACAGATACGCAGTATTTT. This translates into CASSPREGSTDTQYF.

This clone occurred a few times. The chain links TRBV11-3 to TRBJ2-2; 7 bases line up with TRBD2. Looked up from germline, CDR1 is SGHNT and CDR2 is YENEEA. The CDR3 contains 18 residues. The ends lost 0 bases at V and 6 bases at J; junction bases unmatched: 13. CDR3 DNA: TGTGCCAGCAGCTTAGATGTGCGGAGCGGGATGCGCGCCGGGGAGCTGTTTTTT. It specifies CASSLDVRSGMRAGELFF.

This clone was seen more than once but under ten times. Other nucleotide sequences in the sample specify the same CDR3. V usage is TRBV30 and J usage is TRBJ2-7; D is uncertain. The V and J ends lost 5 bases and 2 bases respectively, with 10 bases between them. The CDR3 has 12 amino acids. The germline CDR1 and CDR2 sequences are GTSNPN and SVGIG (reference sequence). The CDR3 DNA reads TGTGCCTGGTCCAAGGGCGCCTACGAGCAGTACTTC. Its protein product is CAWSKGAYEQYF.

The chain combines TRBV7-2 with TRBJ2-1; 7 nucleotides line up with TRBD1. CDR1 and CDR2 (germline): SGHTA, FQGNSA. V was clipped by 4 bases and J by 2 bases; unmatched bases: 5. The CDR3 runs to 15 residues. The CDR3 sequence is CASSSGTEPYNEQFF. CDR3 nucleotides: TGTGCCAGCAGCTCTGGGACAGAGCCCTACAATGAGCAGTTCTTC.

This clone has a handful of counts. The chain couples TRBV7-9 to TRBJ2-7, with D hard to call. Germline lookup yields CDR1 SEHNR and CDR2 FQNEAQ (reference sequence). Trimming left V 1 base short and J 4 bases short, with 8 bases between. This CDR3 region has 13 residues. The CDR3 reads CASSLEQWYEQYF. The CDR3 DNA sequence: TGTGCCAGCAGCTTAGAACAGTGGTACGAGCAGTACTTC.

This clone turned up a few times. The J gene is TRBJ2-1, the V gene TRBV30; TRBD2 is a possible D gene (6 bases). This CDR3 has 14 residues. The germline V gene encodes CDR1 GTSNPN and CDR2 SVGIG (reference sequence). Trimming cost V 5 bases and J 4 bases, with 15 bases left between them. The CDR3, as DNA: TGTGCCTGGGAGTCGGGAGACTGGTACAATGAGCAGTTCTTC. Its translation: CAWESGDWYNEQFF.

J is TRBJ2-5 and V is TRBV28; 10 bases align to TRBD2. The CDR3 has 16 amino acids. Germline loops: CDR1 MDHEN, CDR2 SYDVKM. Trimming at V came to 5 bases and at J to 4 bases, leaving 10 bases not matched to a gene. In DNA, the CDR3 is TGTGCCAGCAGTCCGATTAGCGGGAGGCGTCCAGAGACCCAGTACTTC. It is translated as CASSPISGRRPETQYF.

This chain links TRBV30 with TRBJ2-7; D uncertain. Trimming pared 0 bases from V and 8 bases from J, leaving 8 bases between. Germline V lookup: CDR1 GTSNPN, CDR2 SVGIG (reference sequence). The CDR3 loop spans 11 amino acids. The CDR3 DNA sequence: TGTGCCTGGAGTGTATTCCGGCAGCAGTACTTC. It yields the protein CAWSVFRQQYF. Full variable domain (missing parts from reference TRBV30 and TRBJ2-7): SQTIHQWPATLVQPVGSPLSLECTVEGTSNPNLYWYRQAAGRGLQLLFYSVGIGQISSEVPQNLSASRPQDRQFILSSKKLLLSDSGFYLCAWSVFRQQYFGPGTRLTVT.

This clone appeared a few times. The chain combines TRBV7-2 with TRBJ2-2; 7 positions match TRBD1. Trimming removed 6 bases from V and 1 base from J; junction bases left unmatched: 2. CDR3 size: 14 residues. Germline lookup yields CDR1 SGHTA and CDR2 FQGNSA. Here the CDR3 DNA reads TGTGCCAGCAGGCGACAGGGGAACACCGGGGAGCTGTTTTTT. Translated: CASRRQGNTGELFF.

In its sample, this clone was seen a few times. The chain couples TRBV10-3 to TRBJ2-6, with unresolved D. The CDR3 runs to 17 residues. In germline, CDR1 is ENHRY, CDR2 SYGVKD. Trimming removed 6 bases at V and 4 bases at J, with 19 bases between. CDR3 amino acids: CAISANPPPSGANVLTF. CDR3 DNA: TGTGCCATCAGCGCGAATCCTCCTCCGTCCGGGGCCAACGTCCTGACTTTC.

This clone was detected only a few times. Other nucleotide sequences from this sample produce the same CDR3. The V gene is TRBV9, the J gene TRBJ2-1, with TRBD2 identical over 8 bases. The V gene's germline CDR1 is SGDLS and CDR2 YYNGEE. The V segment lost 0 bases and the J segment 6 bases; nucleotides outside the gene matches: 2. The CDR3 covers 14 residues. The CDR3 DNA reads as TGTGCCAGCAGCGTAGCGGGAGGGCCCAATGAGCAGTTCTTC. This sequence encodes CASSVAGGPNEQFF.

This clone showed up just a few times. This sequence joins TRBV5-4 and TRBJ2-5; the match to TRBD2 covers 10 bases. Germline V gene data show CDR1 as SGHNT and CDR2 as YYREEE (reference sequence). With V trimmed by 3 bases and J by 5 bases, 7 bases remained unmatched. This CDR3 region has 15 residues. Here the CDR3 reads CASSSPLAGVETQYF. The CDR3 DNA follows: TGTGCCAGCAGCTCCCCCCTAGCGGGAGTCGAGACCCAGTACTTC.

The V call is TRBV29-1, the J call TRBJ2-6, with D possibly TRBD1 on 5 matching bases. CDR3 length equals 14 residues. Germline V lookup: CDR1 SQVTM, CDR2 ANQGSEA. The V and J ends lost 5 bases and 0 bases respectively, with 8 bases between them. The CDR3 sequence is CSVQGVSGANVLTF. The CDR3 DNA follows: TGCAGCGTTCAGGGTGTCTCTGGGGCCAACGTCCTGACTTTC.

This clone was detected only a few times. V and J are TRBV5-1 and TRBJ2-1; unclear D gene. The CDR3 length is 14 residues. Trimming shortened V by 0 bases and J by 2 bases, and 6 bases separated the two germline ends. Germline V lookup: CDR1 SGHRS, CDR2 YFSETQ. CDR3 sequence reads: CASSLVVTYNEQFF. In DNA, the CDR3 is TGCGCCAGCAGCTTGGTGGTCACCTACAATGAGCAGTTCTTC.

The chain couples TRBV7-3 to TRBJ2-5; D is unresolved. The CDR3 is 13 residues long. The V end lost 5 bases, the J end lost 1 base, and 8 bases lay between the germline ends. Germline lookup yields CDR1 SGHTA and CDR2 FQGTGA. For the CDR3, the DNA is TGTGCCAGCAGCCGAGAGAGCCAAGAGACCCAGTACTTC. It yields the protein CASSRESQETQYF.